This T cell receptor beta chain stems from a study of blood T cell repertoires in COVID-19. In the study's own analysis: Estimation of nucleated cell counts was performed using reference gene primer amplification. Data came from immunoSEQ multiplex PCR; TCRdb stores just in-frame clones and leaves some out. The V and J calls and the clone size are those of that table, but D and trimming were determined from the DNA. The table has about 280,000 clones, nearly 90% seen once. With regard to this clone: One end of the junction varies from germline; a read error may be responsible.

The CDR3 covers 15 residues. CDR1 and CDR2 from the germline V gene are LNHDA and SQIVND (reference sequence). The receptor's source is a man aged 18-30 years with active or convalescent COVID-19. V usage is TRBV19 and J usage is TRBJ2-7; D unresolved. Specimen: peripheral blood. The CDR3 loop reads CAGSISVAQAYEQYF. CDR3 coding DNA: TGTGCCGGTAGTATCTCTGTCGCGCAAGCCTACGAGCAGTACTTC.